Each of the 15 T cell receptor beta chains below was sequenced from the same sample in a study of cytomegalovirus exposure and HLA in healthy donors. Primers for the PCR totalled 60 Vbeta and 13 Jbeta. TCRdb keeps only in-frame clones here, not all; method: immunoSEQ multiplex PCR. The data show some 120,000 clones, about three quarters seen once. Input material: PBMCs. The receptors were gathered from a human donor in good health.

This clone came up a few times. The chain couples TRBV6-1 to TRBJ2-7; weak D call: TRBD2 (5 bases). This CDR3 has 12 amino acids. Germline CDR1 is MNHNS and CDR2 is SASEGT. V gave up 7 bases and J gave up 0 bases, with 7 bases separating them. CDR3 coding DNA: TGTGCCAGCACTGCGGGCTCCTACGAGCAGTACTTC. It translates to CASTAGSYEQYF.

This sequence joins TRBV4-2 and TRBJ2-7, with 9 nucleotides matching TRBD1. The CDR3 sequence is 16 residues long. Per germline, CDR1 LGHNA and CDR2 YNFKEQ. The V and J ends lost 2 bases and 5 bases, in that order; junction bases with no gene match: 10. CDR3 nucleotides: TGTGCCAGCAGCCAACGTCGGACAGGGGTAACAGACGAGCAGTACTTC. Its translation: CASSQRRTGVTDEQYF.

CDR3 loop: CASSERSGLAGEQYF. CDR3 bases: TGTGCCAGCAGTGAACGGAGCGGGCTCGCAGGGGAGCAGTACTTC. This chain joins TRBV2 and TRBJ2-7; perhaps TRBD2 as D (6 bases). There are 15 residues in the CDR3. Trimming removed 2 bases at V and 7 bases at J, with 18 bases between. In germline, CDR1 is SNHLY, CDR2 FYNNEI.

This chain joins TRBV5-1 and TRBJ2-5, with a weak D call TRBD1 (5 bases). The J call may not be correct, given that the DNA end is closer to TRBJ2-7. Germline-derived CDR1 and CDR2 are SGHRS and YFSETQ. The CDR3 sequence is 15 residues long. Here the CDR3 DNA reads TGCGCCAGCAGCTTGGATCAGGGATCTAACTACGAGCAGTACTTC. It is translated as CASSLDQGSNYEQYF.

The chain carries TRBV5-1 and TRBJ1-1; D gene uncertain. Germline CDR1 SGHRS, CDR2 YFSETQ. Deletions cut 1 base from V and 4 bases from J, with 11 bases between. This CDR3 spans 14 amino acids. The CDR3, as DNA: TGCGCCAGCAGCTTGACCGGGGTGGGCACTGAAGCTTTCTTT. Protein sequence: CASSLTGVGTEAFF.

The genes are TRBV7-9 and TRBJ1-4, with a weak D call TRBD1 (5 bases). Germline V gene data show CDR1 as SEHNR and CDR2 as FQNEAQ (reference sequence). There are 14 residues in the CDR3. The V gene lost 3 bases and the J gene lost 4 bases, with 9 bases spanning the gap. CDR3 sequence reads: CASSFQGVNEKLFF. The CDR3 DNA reads TGTGCCAGCAGCTTCCAGGGCGTTAATGAAAAACTGTTTTTT.

This clone showed up just a few times. The chain recombines TRBV6-5 with TRBJ2-7; TRBD2 aligns across 10 bases. The CDR3 is 15 amino acids. J was trimmed by 0 bases and V by 7 bases; bases with no gene match: 6. Per germline, CDR1 MNHEY and CDR2 SVGAGI. In DNA, the CDR3 is TGTGCCAGCACCTTAGCGGGGGGCCTCTCCTACGAGCAGTACTTC. Protein sequence: CASTLAGGLSYEQYF.

J is TRBJ1-6 and V is TRBV28; weak D call: TRBD1 (6 bases). Germline CDR1 reads MDHEN; CDR2 reads SYDVKM. V lost 4 bases, J lost 6 bases, and 13 bases lay in between. This CDR3 spans 15 amino acids. Written as DNA, the CDR3 is TGTGCCAGCAGTTCCGGACAGATCCCTAATTCACCCCTCCACTTT. This gives the protein CASSSGQIPNSPLHF.

V gene TRBV6-4 combines with J gene TRBJ1-2; the D gene is possibly TRBD1 (5 bases). The V gene lost 5 bases and the J gene lost 4 bases, with 14 bases spanning the gap. The CDR3 is 14 amino acids. The germline V gene encodes CDR1 MRHNA and CDR2 SNTAGT. CDR3 protein: CASSPRGNGYGYTF. CDR3 nucleotide sequence: TGTGCCAGCAGTCCGCGGGGGAATGGCTATGGCTACACCTTC.

As concerns this clone: A single base separates this from a much larger clone, so it may be a read error. This same CDR3 is encoded by further DNA sequences in the sample. J is TRBJ2-7 and V is TRBV5-1, with D possibly matching TRBD2 (7 bases). The CDR3 consists of 16 residues. V was trimmed by 0 bases and J by 2 bases, leaving 15 bases between them. The germline CDR1 and CDR2 sequences are SGHRS and YFSETQ. The CDR3 protein is CASSLEGAGDTYEQYF. Written as DNA, the CDR3 is TGCGCCAGCAGCTTGGAGGGCGCGGGGGACACCTACGAGCAGTACTTC.

The rearrangement uses TRBV6-5 and TRBJ2-1; 9 bases agree with TRBD1. Germline V lookup: CDR1 MNHEY, CDR2 SVGAGI. V shed 7 bases and J 8 bases; nucleotides not matched to a gene: 9. CDR3 size: 14 residues. The CDR3 DNA is TGTGCCAGCAAACCCGGGACAGGGTTTTATGAGCAGTTCTTC. Translated, it gives CASKPGTGFYEQFF.

This chain joins TRBV28 and TRBJ1-2; 11 bases line up with TRBD1. Germline V gene lookup returns CDR1 MDHEN and CDR2 SYDVKM. The CDR3 sequence is 13 residues long. J was trimmed by 7 bases and V by 10 bases; bases with no gene match: 8. The CDR3 loop is CAIRTGGASGYTF. The CDR3 coding sequence is TGTGCCATCAGGACAGGGGGCGCGTCTGGCTACACCTTC.

The J gene is TRBJ1-2, the V gene TRBV15; 7 nucleotides line up with TRBD1. Germline trimming cut 5 bases from V and 4 bases from J; bases unmatched to any gene: 13. The CDR3 has 16 amino acids. Germline V gives CDR1 LNHNV, CDR2 YYDKDF (reference sequence). The CDR3 reads CATSARREGGIYGYTF. In nucleotides, the CDR3 is TGTGCCACCAGCGCGAGGCGGGAAGGGGGCATCTATGGCTACACCTTC.

The chain carries TRBV28 and TRBJ1-3; TRBD1 might be the D (6 bases). Germline CDR1 MDHEN, CDR2 SYDVKM. The V end was cut by 5 bases, the J end by 2 bases, with 13 bases between. This CDR3 comprises 15 residues. The chain's CDR3 is CASSTQGPTGNTIYF. The CDR3 DNA reads as TGTGCCAGCAGTACACAGGGACCTACTGGAAACACCATATATTTT. Combining the CDR3 with reference TRBV28 and TRBJ1-3 gives the whole variable domain DVKVTQSSRYLVKRTGEKVFLECVQDMDHENMFWYRQDPGLGLRLIYFSYDVKMKEKGDIPEGYSVSREKKERFSLILESASTNQTSMYLCASSTQGPTGNTIYFGEGSWLTVV.

This sequence joins TRBV29-1 and TRBJ2-5; TRBD1 might be the D (6 bases). The DNA end is a closer match to TRBJ2-7, so the J assignment may be wrong. Germline V gene lookup returns CDR1 SQVTM and CDR2 ANQGSEA. This CDR3 contains 12 residues. The CDR3 reads CSVGSRGYEQYF. As DNA, the CDR3 is TGCAGCGTTGGGTCCAGGGGATACGAGCAGTACTTC.